This passage covers 5 T cell receptor beta chains from one sample sequenced in a study of OX40 agonist ivuxolimab in advanced cancers. TCRdb keeps only in-frame clones here, not all; method: immunoSEQ multiplex PCR. This sample has approximately 57,000 clones, with roughly 90% found just once. The source material was CD4+ or CD8+ T cells sorted from blood, sampled in a trial of the OX40 agonist ivuxolimab. The receptors were gathered from an adult with an advanced solid tumor such as melanoma, head and neck, liver or kidney cancer.

The rearrangement uses TRBV18 and TRBJ1-1; D may be TRBD1 (5 bases). Deletions cut 4 bases from V and 1 base from J, with 13 bases between. Germline assignment: CDR1 KGHSH and CDR2 LQKENI. This CDR3 has 15 amino acids. The CDR3 DNA follows: TGTGCCAGCTCACTCCAACCTGGGACGAACACTGAAGCTTTCTTT. This gives the protein CASSLQPGTNTEAFF.

V gene TRBV9 combines with J gene TRBJ2-1, with D possibly TRBD2 on 5 matching bases. This CDR3 has 14 amino acids. V was trimmed by 0 bases and J by 4 bases, leaving 8 bases between them. CDR1 and CDR2 (germline): SGDLS, YYNGEE. The CDR3 sequence: CASSVGERYNEQFF. The CDR3 nucleotides are TGTGCCAGCAGCGTAGGGGAGCGGTACAATGAGCAGTTCTTC.

The J gene is TRBJ2-5, the V gene TRBV7-2; a weak D match, TRBD2 (5 bases). The CDR3 is made up of 15 amino acids. Trimming cost V 1 base and J 2 bases, with 11 bases left between them. Germline assignment: CDR1 SGHTA and CDR2 FQGNSA. The CDR3, as DNA: TGTGCCAGCAGCTTAGGCAGGAGGTTTCAAGAGACCCAGTACTTC. Encoded protein: CASSLGRRFQETQYF.

The V and J genes are TRBV6-5 and TRBJ1-5; D uncertain. V lost 2 bases and J 3 bases, leaving 8 bases between the germline ends. The CDR3 is 14 amino acids. Germline values: CDR1 MNHEY, CDR2 SVGAGI. This chain's CDR3 is CASSYQQNNQPQHF. CDR3 coding DNA: TGTGCCAGCAGTTACCAGCAGAACAATCAGCCCCAGCATTTT.

This clone was recorded only once. This sequence joins TRBV27 and TRBJ1-1, with D possibly matching TRBD1 (5 bases). The germline CDR1 and CDR2 sequences are MNHEY and SMNVEV (reference sequence). V lost 3 bases to trimming and J lost 1 base, with 15 bases between them. The CDR3 contains 16 residues. This CDR3 is CASSLFGTHSNTEAFF. CDR3 nucleotide sequence: TGTGCCAGCAGTTTGTTCGGGACCCACTCGAACACTGAAGCTTTCTTT.